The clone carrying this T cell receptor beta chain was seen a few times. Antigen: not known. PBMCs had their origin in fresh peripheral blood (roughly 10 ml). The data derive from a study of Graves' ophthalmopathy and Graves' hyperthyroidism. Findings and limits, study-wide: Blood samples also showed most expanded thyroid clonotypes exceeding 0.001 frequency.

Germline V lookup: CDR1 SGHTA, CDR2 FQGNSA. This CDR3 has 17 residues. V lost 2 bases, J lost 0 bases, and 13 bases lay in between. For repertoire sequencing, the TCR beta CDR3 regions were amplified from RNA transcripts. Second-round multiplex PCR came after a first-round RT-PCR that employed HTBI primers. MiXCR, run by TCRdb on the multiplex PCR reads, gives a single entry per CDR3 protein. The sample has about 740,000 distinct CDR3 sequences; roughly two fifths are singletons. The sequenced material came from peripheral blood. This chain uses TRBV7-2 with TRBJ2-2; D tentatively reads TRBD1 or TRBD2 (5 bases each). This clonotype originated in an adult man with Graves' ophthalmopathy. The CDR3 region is CASSLHSGTANTGELFF. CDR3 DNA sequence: TGTGCCAGCAGCTTACATTCCGGGACGGCGAACACCGGGGAGCTGTTTTTT.